Below, 20 T cell receptor beta chains from the same sample are listed, as sequenced in a study of OX40 agonist ivuxolimab in advanced cancers. TCRdb keeps only in-frame clones here, not all; method: immunoSEQ multiplex PCR. The sample holds about 77,000 clones; over 80% are singletons and the top ten take about 0.57%. The sequenced sample was CD4+ or CD8+ T cells sorted from blood, obtained in a trial of the OX40 agonist ivuxolimab. The receptors derive from an adult with an advanced solid tumor such as melanoma, head and neck, liver or kidney cancer.

V gene TRBV29-1 combines with J gene TRBJ1-4; 7 bases match TRBD1. Germline loops: CDR1 SQVTM, CDR2 ANQGSEA. The J segment lost 6 bases and the V segment lost 6 bases, leaving 10 bases of the junction unmatched. The CDR3 extends over 14 amino acids. CDR3 DNA: TGCAGCGTAGCGGACAGGACGTCTCATGAAAAACTGTTTTTT. It translates to CSVADRTSHEKLFF.

The chain carries TRBV9 and TRBJ2-3; TRBD1 or TRBD2 may be the D gene (6 bases each). Per the germline V gene, CDR1 is SGDLS and CDR2 is YYNGEE. This CDR3 region has 22 residues. V was clipped by 0 bases and J by 0 bases, with 29 bases between them. The CDR3: CASSVEGGSGIVRGSSTDTQYF. The CDR3 DNA follows: TGTGCCAGCAGCGTAGAGGGGGGCTCGGGTATCGTCAGAGGTTCTAGCACAGATACGCAGTATTTT.

The chain employs TRBV18 and TRBJ1-1; D call uncertain. Germline CDR1 KGHSH, CDR2 LQKENI. The V end was cut by 1 base, the J end by 5 bases, with 11 bases between. The CDR3 runs 14 residues. The CDR3 reads CASSPLDLGTEAFF. DNA of the CDR3: TGTGCCAGCTCACCACTGGATCTTGGGACTGAAGCTTTCTTT.

V usage is TRBV7-2 and J usage is TRBJ1-4; possible D gene TRBD1, 5 bases. The CDR3 covers 15 residues. CDR1 is SGHTA and CDR2 is FQGNSA in the germline V gene. V was trimmed by 1 base and J by 4 bases, leaving 10 bases between them. The DNA of the CDR3 is TGTGCCAGCAGCTTAGAGGGGACTGTTAATGAAAAACTGTTTTTT. Its translation is CASSLEGTVNEKLFF.

The chain uses TRBV9 and TRBJ1-1; D not certain. The length of the CDR3 is 14 residues. V was shortened by 0 bases and J by 1 base, with 7 bases between the two germline ends. CDR1 and CDR2 (germline): SGDLS, YYNGEE. CDR3 sequence reads: CASSVVEGNTEAFF. CDR3 sequence (DNA): TGTGCCAGCAGCGTAGTTGAGGGGAACACTGAAGCTTTCTTT.

V gene TRBV7-2 combines with J gene TRBJ2-7, with 8 nucleotides matching TRBD2. The V segment lost 2 bases and the J segment 3 bases; nucleotides outside the gene matches: 6. The CDR3 sequence is 15 residues long. The germline V gene has CDR1 SGHTA and CDR2 FQGNSA. CDR3 nucleotide sequence: TGTGCCAGCAGCTTAACTAGCGGATCCTTCTACGAGCAGTACTTC. The encoded protein is CASSLTSGSFYEQYF.

The rearrangement joins TRBV7-8 to TRBJ1-3; D is ambiguous. V was trimmed by 4 bases and J by 0 bases, leaving 10 bases between them. The germline gives CDR1 SGHVS, CDR2 FQNEAQ. This CDR3 contains 15 residues. CDR3 sequence: CASSSSSSSGNTIYF. The DNA for the CDR3 is TGTGCCAGCAGCTCTAGTAGTAGCTCTGGAAACACCATATATTTT.

This clone has a single count. This chain uses TRBV7-2 with TRBJ2-7; D tentatively reads TRBD1 or TRBD2 (6 bases each). Per germline, CDR1 SGHTA and CDR2 FQGNSA. The V end was cut by 3 bases, the J end by 5 bases, with 17 bases between. The CDR3 is 15 amino acids. CDR3 amino acids: CASSLSRGAGNEQYF. The CDR3, as DNA: TGTGCCAGCAGCTTGTCCAGGGGCGCGGGAAACGAGCAGTACTTC.

This chain connects TRBV29-1 to TRBJ2-7, with D unresolved. The germline V and J ends were trimmed by 6 bases and 0 bases, with 15 bases remaining between them. This CDR3 region has 14 residues. Germline CDR1 and CDR2: SQVTM and ANQGSEA. CDR3 sequence: CSVKNQAYSYEQYF. The CDR3 nucleotides are TGCAGCGTAAAGAACCAGGCCTACTCCTACGAGCAGTACTTC.

With respect to this clone: The same CDR3 arises from other DNA sequences in this sample as well. The rearrangement joins TRBV9 to TRBJ2-5; tentative D call: TRBD1 (5 bases). The CDR3 loop spans 13 amino acids. Germline V gene sequence: CDR1 SGDLS, CDR2 YYNGEE. V was shortened by 0 bases and J by 5 bases, with 8 bases between the two germline ends. CDR3 nucleotides: TGTGCCAGCAGCGTAGCAGGGCGGGAGACCCAGTACTTC. Translating it yields CASSVAGRETQYF.

The rearrangement uses TRBV30 and TRBJ1-5; TRBD1 matches at 9 bases. The CDR3 consists of 14 residues. Germline V gene sequence: CDR1 GTSNPN, CDR2 SVGIG (reference sequence). Germline trimming cut 3 bases from V and 5 bases from J; bases unmatched to any gene: 5. CDR3 loop: CAWSEGQGYQPQHF. The CDR3 DNA reads as TGTGCCTGGAGCGAGGGACAGGGTTATCAGCCCCAGCATTTT.

The count of this clone is one. The V and J genes are TRBV7-8 and TRBJ2-7, with D tentatively TRBD1 (6 bases). Germline CDR1 and CDR2: SGHVS and FQNEAQ. There are 17 residues in the CDR3. Trimming took 0 bases from V and 0 from J, leaving 15 bases between them. CDR3 amino acids: CASSLALNRDLSYEQYF. CDR3 DNA sequence: TGTGCCAGCAGCTTAGCGCTAAACAGGGACCTCTCCTACGAGCAGTACTTC.

The chain links TRBV5-1 to TRBJ1-1; D ambiguous. Germline CDR1 and CDR2: SGHRS and YFSETQ. The ends were cut back, 0 bases at V and 2 bases at J, with 11 bases in the middle. The CDR3 has 15 residues. CDR3 DNA: TGCGCCAGCAGCTTGGGAGAGATTTCCAACACTGAAGCTTTCTTT. This gives the protein CASSLGEISNTEAFF. The whole variable domain, remainder taken from reference TRBV5-1 and TRBJ1-1, is KAGVTQTPRYLIKTRGQQVTLSCSPISGHRSVSWYQQTPGQGLQFLFEYFSETQRNKGNFPGRFSGRQFSNSRSEMNVSTLELGDSALYLCASSLGEISNTEAFFGQGTRLTVV.

The genes are TRBV11-3 and TRBJ2-1, with 8 bases fitting TRBD2. Germline V gene data show CDR1 as SGHNT and CDR2 as YENEEA. Trimming removed 0 bases from V and 8 bases from J; junction bases left unmatched: 6. This CDR3 comprises 15 residues. This CDR3 is CASSLEGTSRDEQFF. As DNA, the CDR3 is TGTGCCAGCAGCTTAGAAGGGACTAGTCGAGATGAGCAGTTCTTC.

This clone has more than one count but fewer than ten. The rearrangement uses TRBV4-1 and TRBJ2-7, with TRBD2 identical over 14 bases. The CDR3 contains 18 residues. Looked up from germline, CDR1 is MGHRA and CDR2 is YSYEKL. After removal of 1 base from V and 5 bases from J, the junction contained 10 bases not matched to a gene. CDR3 sequence (DNA): TGCGCCAGCAGCCAAGTGGACATGGGACTAGCGGGAGCCCACGAGCAGTACTTC. This encodes CASSQVDMGLAGAHEQYF.

This clone was detected a few times. CDR3 amino acids: CASSLSSRQPQHF. The DNA for the CDR3 is TGTGCCAGCAGTTTAAGTAGCCGTCAGCCCCAGCATTTT. V gene TRBV28 combines with J gene TRBJ1-5; D is unresolved. CDR3 length: 13 residues. The germline V gene has CDR1 MDHEN and CDR2 SYDVKM. V lost 2 bases, J lost 6 bases, and 8 bases lay in between.

This clone was recorded once. This chain connects TRBV15 to TRBJ1-1; tentatively, D is TRBD1 (6 bases). This CDR3 region has 14 residues. Germline V gene data show CDR1 as LNHNV and CDR2 as YYDKDF (reference sequence). Deletions cut 7 bases from V and 1 base from J, with 13 bases between. In DNA, the CDR3 is TGTGCCACCATCTTGGGACATACGAACACTGAAGCTTTCTTT. Protein sequence: CATILGHTNTEAFF.

The chain links TRBV5-1 to TRBJ1-1; TRBD1 aligns across 8 bases. The CDR3 spans 14 residues. Germline CDR1 SGHRS, CDR2 YFSETQ. The V segment lost 3 bases and the J segment 3 bases; nucleotides outside the gene matches: 4. The CDR3 spells CASSSQGAHTEAFF. The CDR3 DNA is TGCGCCAGCAGCTCCCAGGGGGCTCACACTGAAGCTTTCTTT.

This clone appeared a single time. The chain has TRBV4-3 and TRBJ1-5; the D gene is possibly TRBD1 (5 bases). In germline, CDR1 is LGHNA, CDR2 YSLEER. The CDR3 runs 13 residues. V was shortened by 2 bases and J by 11 bases, with 13 bases between the two germline ends. This CDR3 is CASSQSTETAQHF. The CDR3 DNA reads as TGCGCCAGCAGCCAATCAACTGAGACAGCCCAGCATTTT.

V and J are TRBV27 and TRBJ2-5, with D unresolved. The CDR3 runs 13 residues. Germline assignment: CDR1 MNHEY and CDR2 SMNVEV (reference sequence). Trimming took off 2 bases at V and 7 bases at J, with 11 bases between the two ends. The CDR3 bases are TGTGCCAGCAGTTTACAATCCCGAGGGACCCAGTACTTC. Encoded protein: CASSLQSRGTQYF.